This is a list of T cell receptor beta chains from one sample in a study of blood T cell repertoires in COVID-19. Sequencing was performed with immunoSEQ multiplex PCR; in TCRdb, only in-frame clones are kept and a portion is missing. This table holds approximately 330,000 clones, roughly 87% found once. The source material was peripheral blood. The receptors were gathered from a man aged 30 to 45 with COVID-19, enrolled during active disease. Each CDR3 is given with its conserved first and last residue. A D gene is named only where the DNA matches it firmly. The listing skips clone size in some rows; elsewhere it reads once, few, many or a size class.

J,V,size,D,length,DNA,CDR3
TRBJ2-5,TRBV6-1,-,TRBD2,16,TGTGCCAGCAGTGGTGGTAGCCTAGCGGGGCAAGAGACCCAGTACTTC,CASSGGSLAGQETQYF
TRBJ2-7,TRBV5-4,few,TRBD2,15,TGTGCCAGCAGCTTGCGGGAGGGGCGCTCCTACGAGCAGTACTTC,CASSLREGRSYEQYF
TRBJ2-7,TRBV11-2,-,-,15,TGTGCCAGCAGCACTTTAGGGGGGGCCTATTACGAGCAGTACTTC,CASSTLGGAYYEQYF
TRBJ1-1,TRBV5-1,-,-,13,TGCGCCAGCAGCTTGGTGGAGGGAAGTGAAGCTTTCTTT,CASSLVEGSEAFF
TRBJ1-1,TRBV6-5,-,-,14,TGTGCCAGCAGTTACACAGGGATGAACACTGAAGCTTTCTTT,CASSYTGMNTEAFF
TRBJ2-7,TRBV5-1,-,-,13,TGCGCCAGCAGCTTGGACAGGGCCTACGAGCAGTACTTC,CASSLDRAYEQYF
TRBJ2-3,TRBV7-2,-,-,15,TGTGCCAGCAGCCCCAATGGGGCAGTCACAGATACGCAGTATTTT,CASSPNGAVTDTQYF
TRBJ2-2,TRBV2,once,TRBD2,15,TGTGCCAGCAGCCTGAGCGGGGGGAACACCGGGGAGCTGTTTTTT,CASSLSGGNTGELFF
TRBJ2-7,TRBV28,-,-,11,TGTGCCAGCAGTCTCTACTACGAGCAGTACTTC,CASSLYYEQYF
TRBJ1-6,TRBV4-3,few,-,17,TGCGCCAGCAGCCAACGACAGGCGAGCTCCTATAATTCACCCCTCCACTTT,CASSQRQASSYNSPLHF
TRBJ2-7,TRBV5-1,once,TRBD2,14,TGCGCCAGCAGCTATAGCGGGATCCCCTACGAGCAGTACTTC,CASSYSGIPYEQYF
TRBJ2-2,TRBV4-3,-,-,15,TGCGCCAGCAGCCCAGGACACATTTTGCCCGGGGAGCTGTTTTTT,CASSPGHILPGELFF
TRBJ1-1,TRBV10-3,-,TRBD1,14,TGTGCCATCAGTGAGGGACAGGGGAACACTGAAGCTTTCTTT,CAISEGQGNTEAFF
TRBJ2-7,TRBV10-3,-,-,14,TGTGCCATCAGTGAGTCCCCAGGTCCCTACGAGCAGTACTTC,CAISESPGPYEQYF
TRBJ1-1,TRBV19,-,-,15,TGTGCCAGTAGTATCTACCAGGGGACGTACACTGAAGCTTTCTTT,CASSIYQGTYTEAFF
TRBJ2-5,TRBV9,-,-,15,TGTGCCAGCAGCCAAGGGGTCATCCCTCAAGAGACCCAGTACTTC,CASSQGVIPQETQYF
TRBJ2-5,TRBV10-1,-,TRBD2,15,TGCGCCAGCAGCCCCCCAGCGGGGGCCGGAGAGACCCAGTACTTC,CASSPPAGAGETQYF
TRBJ1-1,TRBV19,-,TRBD1,14,TGTGCCAGTAGTAAAGACAGGGCGATGCCTGAAGCTTTCTTT,CASSKDRAMPEAFF
TRBJ2-1,TRBV7-9,-,-,19,TGTGCCAGCAGCTTAGCTGATGCAGGGGTGTGGATGCTCTACAATGAGCAGTTCTTC,CASSLADAGVWMLYNEQFF
TRBJ2-1,TRBV19,few,-,15,TGTGCCAGTAGTCCTGGACAGCTAGACTACAATGAGCAGTTCTTC,CASSPGQLDYNEQFF
TRBJ2-5,TRBV30,-,TRBD2,15,TGTGCCTGGAGTGTACAAGCGGGAGTGCTGGAGACCCAGTACTTC,CAWSVQAGVLETQYF
TRBJ1-2,TRBV4-2,-,TRBD1,14,TGTGCCAGCAGCGGAAGACAGGGGGACTATGGCTACACCTTC,CASSGRQGDYGYTF
TRBJ2-4,TRBV15,-,TRBD2,21,TGTGCCACCAGCAGAGACTCACACCGAGACACGGGACTAGCGGGAGGAGACATTCAGTACTTC,CATSRDSHRDTGLAGGDIQYF
TRBJ2-1,TRBV4-3,-,-,16,TGCGCCAGCAGCCAAGTGCGGGTAAGCTCCTACAATGAGCAGTTCTTC,CASSQVRVSSYNEQFF
TRBJ2-5,TRBV6-2/TRBV6-3,once,-,15,TGTGCCAGCAGTTACGCGGGACAGTGGAAAGAGACCCAGTACTTC,CASSYAGQWKETQYF
TRBJ2-3,TRBV19,-,TRBD2,15,TGTGCCAGTAGTATAAGGCGGGGGAGCACAGATACGCAGTATTTT,CASSIRRGSTDTQYF
TRBJ1-4,TRBV7-2,-,TRBD1,15,TGTGCCAGCAGCCCCGGACAGGGGCCTAATGAAAAACTGTTTTTT,CASSPGQGPNEKLFF
TRBJ2-1,TRBV28,-,-,15,TGTGCCAGCAGTTTCTTGCGGAGCCTATACAATGAGCAGTTCTTC,CASSFLRSLYNEQFF
TRBJ2-7,TRBV30,-,-,14,TGTGCCTGGAGTGTAGGGGGTTCTTCCTACGAGCAGTACTTC,CAWSVGGSSYEQYF